This entry lists 6 T cell receptor beta chains sequenced from one sample in a study of T cells after yellow fever vaccination. TCRdb itself ran the 5' RACE reads through MiXCR, one entry per CDR3 protein. This table has 300,000 to 350,000 distinct CDR3 sequences, about 4% appearing once. Sequencing used PBMCs, obtained 5 days after the yellow fever booster vaccination. Every receptor here comes from a man aged 18-30 years who received the YFV17D yellow fever vaccine.

The chain employs TRBV29-1 and TRBJ2-7, with D possibly matching TRBD1 (6 bases). Germline V CDR1 and CDR2: SQVTM, ANQGSEA. CDR3 length: 13 amino acids. With 6 bases removed from V and 5 bases from J, the gap between germline ends came to 17 bases. DNA for the CDR3: TGCAGCGTCGACACAGGGTTTCTCAACGAGCAGTACTTC. Its protein is CSVDTGFLNEQYF.

This clonotype was recorded at least ten times. This chain uses TRBV19 with TRBJ1-5; 7 bases are a match to TRBD1. Germline CDR1 and CDR2: LNHDA and SQIVND (reference sequence). Trimming took 7 bases from V and 0 from J; bases not matched to a gene: 12. This CDR3 is built from 17 residues. CDR3 sequence reads: CASTLGAGGVSNQPQHF. CDR3 DNA sequence: TGTGCCAGTACCCTAGGGGCAGGGGGGGTTAGCAATCAGCCCCAGCATTTT.

This clonotype was found many times. The J gene is TRBJ2-3, the V gene TRBV7-2, with D unclear. CDR3 size: 12 residues. Germline V lookup: CDR1 SGHTA, CDR2 FQGNSA. Trimming pared 2 bases from V and 7 bases from J, leaving 7 bases between. The CDR3 DNA reads TGTGCCAGCAGCTTAATGGAATATACGCAGTATTTT. This sequence encodes CASSLMEYTQYF.

This clonotype has only a few counts. The chain recombines TRBV12-3 or TRBV12-4 with TRBJ2-6, with 7 bases lining up with TRBD1. V shed 10 bases and J 1 base; nucleotides not matched to a gene: 7. This CDR3 comprises 15 residues. The CDR3 nucleotides are TGTGCCATCCCGACAGGGCCTTCTGGGGCCAACGTCCTGACTTTC. It codes for CAIPTGPSGANVLTF.

This chain connects TRBV12-3 or TRBV12-4 to TRBJ1-5; TRBD1 is a possible D gene (6 bases). Trimming left V 6 bases short and J 6 bases short, with 12 bases between. CDR3 size: 13 residues. The CDR3 loop is CASSNTGFQPQHF. CDR3 DNA: TGTGCCAGCAGCAATACAGGGTTTCAGCCCCAGCATTTT.

This clonotype turned up a few times. The CDR3 DNA sequence: TGTGCCATCAGCTCAGGGGATCCCCAGCCCCAGCATTTT. Residues: CAISSGDPQPQHF. The V gene is TRBV10-3, the J gene TRBJ1-5, with a tentative D call TRBD1 (6 bases). This CDR3 is 13 amino acids long. V lost 6 bases, J lost 7 bases, and 13 bases lay in between. Germline CDR1 is ENHRY and CDR2 is SYGVKD.